This T cell receptor (beta chain) was identified in a study of beta chain features in type 1 diabetes. Study-level points and caveats: Among patients, naive, central memory and Treg TCRB repertoires appeared more similar than among healthy donors. Shortening of TCRB CDR3s, moderate but significant, appeared in all four CD4+ subsets of Type 1 diabetes patients.

Isolated RNA was reverse transcribed in full, so expressed TCRB transcripts were sequenced. TCRdb's table, derived via immunoSEQ multiplex PCR, lists solely in-frame clones and lacks some. The sample records 130,000 to 150,000 clones, 10% to 15% being singletons. As regards this clone: Its antigen is undetermined. A far larger clone is one base from this, pointing to a likely read error.

The length of the CDR3 is 12 residues. Germline CDR1 is MDHEN and CDR2 is SYDVKM. V was shortened by 7 bases and J by 0 bases, with 5 bases between the two germline ends. The clonotype was recovered from a man aged 18 to 30 with type 1 diabetes. The chain couples TRBV28 to TRBJ2-3; D ambiguous. The sequenced sample consisted of central memory CD4+ T cells from blood. CDR3 nucleotide sequence: TGTGCCAGCACCACTAGCACAGATACGCAGTATTTT. Amino acid sequence: CASTTSTDTQYF.